This T cell receptor (beta chain) was documented in a study of regulatory T cells in long-lasting Graves disease. Arm-PCR of CDR3 regions and iRepertoire HTBI primers were used to build TCR beta libraries. TCRdb ran MiXCR on the multiplex PCR reads and lists one entry per CDR3 protein. The sample contains some 370,000 distinct CDR3 sequences, around 21% of which appear only once. Stated time point: persistent/refractory GD, antithyroid drugs over 5 years with positive TRAb. PBMC-extracted RNA yielded the TCR library. The specimen was peripheral blood mononuclear cells (PBMCs), collected when the disease was refractory, from a patient treated with antithyroid drugs. The receptor comes from a female donor with Graves disease.

The CDR3 sequence is CASSSNLERVFNEQFF. CDR3 DNA sequence: TGTGCCAGCAGCTCGAATCTGGAGCGCGTCTTCAATGAGCAGTTCTTC. The chain employs TRBV28 and TRBJ2-1; no reliable D call. The CDR3 runs 16 residues. The V gene lost 6 bases and the J gene lost 6 bases, with 21 bases spanning the gap. The germline V gene has CDR1 MDHEN and CDR2 SYDVKM.